This entry is about one T cell receptor beta chain. The junction differs from germline at one of its ends, possibly a read error. Original processing methods: Amplification of reference gene primers was used by the study to estimate nucleated cell counts. Profiled with immunoSEQ multiplex PCR; TCRdb holds only in-frame clones, not every one. Clonal size and the V and J genes are those of that table, whereas D and trimming came from the DNA. This table holds roughly 90,000 clones, around 85% found once. The sample is drawn from a study of blood T cell repertoires in COVID-19. Looking at the study overall: Sample material is recorded as cDNA or gDNA derived from T cells, B-cell-depleted T cells, or PBMCs.

The CDR3 sequence is 15 residues long. The germline gives CDR1 SGHNT, CDR2 YENEEA. This rearrangement joins TRBV11-3 to TRBJ2-7; 10 nucleotides match TRBD1. The sample comprised peripheral blood. The sequence came from an elderly man with acute or convalescent COVID-19. The CDR3 reads CASSSRSQTGGAYLF. For the CDR3, the DNA is TGTGCCAGCAGCTCCCGGAGCCAGACAGGGGGCGCTTATTTATTC.